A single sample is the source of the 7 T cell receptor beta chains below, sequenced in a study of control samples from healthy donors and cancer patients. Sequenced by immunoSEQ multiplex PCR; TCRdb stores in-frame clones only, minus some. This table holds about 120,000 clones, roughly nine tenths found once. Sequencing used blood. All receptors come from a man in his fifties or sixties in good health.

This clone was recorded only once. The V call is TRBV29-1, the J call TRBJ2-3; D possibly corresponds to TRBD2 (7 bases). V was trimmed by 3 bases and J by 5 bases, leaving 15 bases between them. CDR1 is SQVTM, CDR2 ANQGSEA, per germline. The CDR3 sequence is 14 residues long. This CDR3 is CSVDGRGGGDTQYF. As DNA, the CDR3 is TGCAGCGTTGATGGCAGGGGCGGGGGAGATACGCAGTATTTT.

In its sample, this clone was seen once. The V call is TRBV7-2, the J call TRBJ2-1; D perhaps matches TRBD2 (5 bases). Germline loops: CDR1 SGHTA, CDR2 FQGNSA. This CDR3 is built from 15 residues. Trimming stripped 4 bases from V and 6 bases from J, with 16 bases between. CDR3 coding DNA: TGTGCCAGCAGCTCCCAAGTGGGCCGGGGCAATGAGCAGTTCTTC. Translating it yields CASSSQVGRGNEQFF.

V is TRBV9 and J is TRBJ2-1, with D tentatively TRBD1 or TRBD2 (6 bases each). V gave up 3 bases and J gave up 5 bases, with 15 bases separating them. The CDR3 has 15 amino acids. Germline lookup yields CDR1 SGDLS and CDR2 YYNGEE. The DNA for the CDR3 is TGTGCCAGCAGCGGCCTGACGGGGGCCGACAATGAGCAGTTCTTC. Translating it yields CASSGLTGADNEQFF.

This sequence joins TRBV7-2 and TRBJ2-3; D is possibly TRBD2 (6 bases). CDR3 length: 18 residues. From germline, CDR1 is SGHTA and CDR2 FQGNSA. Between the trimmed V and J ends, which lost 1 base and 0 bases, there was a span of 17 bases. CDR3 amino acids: CASSLVLRGEISTDTQYF. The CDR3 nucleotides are TGTGCCAGCAGCTTAGTGCTGCGGGGAGAAATAAGCACAGATACGCAGTATTTT. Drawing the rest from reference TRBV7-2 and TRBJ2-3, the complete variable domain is GAGVSQSPSNKVTEKGKDVELRCDPISGHTALYWYRQSLGQGLEFLIYFQGNSAPDKSGLPSDRFSAERTGGSVSTLTIQRTQQEDSAVYLCASSLVLRGEISTDTQYFGPGTRLTVL.

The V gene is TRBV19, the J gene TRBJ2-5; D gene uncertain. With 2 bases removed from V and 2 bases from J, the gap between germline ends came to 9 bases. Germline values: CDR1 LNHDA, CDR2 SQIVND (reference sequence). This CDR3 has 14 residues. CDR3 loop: CASSIMGLQETQYF. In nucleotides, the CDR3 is TGTGCCAGTAGTATAATGGGCCTTCAAGAGACCCAGTACTTC.

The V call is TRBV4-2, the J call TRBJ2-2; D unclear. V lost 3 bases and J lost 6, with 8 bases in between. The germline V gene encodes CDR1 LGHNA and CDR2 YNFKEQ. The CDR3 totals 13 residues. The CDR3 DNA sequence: TGTGCCAGCAGCCATCTAGGGCCCGGGGAGCTGTTTTTT. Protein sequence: CASSHLGPGELFF.

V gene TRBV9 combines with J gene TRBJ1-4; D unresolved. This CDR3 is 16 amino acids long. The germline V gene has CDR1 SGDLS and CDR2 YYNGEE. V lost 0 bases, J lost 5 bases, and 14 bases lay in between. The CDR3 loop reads CASSVGPPQVNEKLFF. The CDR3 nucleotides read TGTGCCAGCAGCGTAGGGCCGCCGCAAGTAAATGAAAAACTGTTTTTT.